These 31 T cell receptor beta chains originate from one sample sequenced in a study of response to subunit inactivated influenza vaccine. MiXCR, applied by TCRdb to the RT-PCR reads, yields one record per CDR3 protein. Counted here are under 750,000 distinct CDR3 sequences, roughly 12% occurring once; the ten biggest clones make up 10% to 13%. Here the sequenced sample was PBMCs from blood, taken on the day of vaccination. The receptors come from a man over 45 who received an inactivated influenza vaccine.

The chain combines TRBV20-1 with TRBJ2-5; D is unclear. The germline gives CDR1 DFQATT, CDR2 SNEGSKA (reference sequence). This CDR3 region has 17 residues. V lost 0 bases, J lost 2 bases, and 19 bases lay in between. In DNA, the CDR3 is TGCAGTGCTAGAGATCACCAGCCTAAGCTCGTACAAGAGACCCAGTACTTC. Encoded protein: CSARDHQPKLVQETQYF.

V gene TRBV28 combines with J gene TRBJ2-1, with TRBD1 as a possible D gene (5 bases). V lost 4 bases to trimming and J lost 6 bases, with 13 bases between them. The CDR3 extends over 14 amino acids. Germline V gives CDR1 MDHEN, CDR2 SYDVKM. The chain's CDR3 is CASSSRVRGNEQFF. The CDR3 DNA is TGTGCCAGCAGTTCCAGGGTAAGGGGCAATGAGCAGTTCTTC.

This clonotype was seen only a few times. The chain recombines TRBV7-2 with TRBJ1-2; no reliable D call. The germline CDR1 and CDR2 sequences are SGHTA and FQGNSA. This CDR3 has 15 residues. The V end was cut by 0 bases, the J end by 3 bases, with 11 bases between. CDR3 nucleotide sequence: TGTGCCAGCAGCTTAGCGCTGTCAGCGCACTATGGCTACACCTTC. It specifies CASSLALSAHYGYTF.

The CDR3 region is CASSFLQGSEKLFF. The CDR3 DNA follows: TGTGCCAGCAGTTTTCTCCAGGGAAGCGAAAAACTGTTTTTT. This chain links TRBV12-3 or TRBV12-4 with TRBJ1-4, with D maybe TRBD1 (5 bases). The CDR3 totals 14 residues. Trimming left V 3 bases short and J 8 bases short, with 13 bases between.

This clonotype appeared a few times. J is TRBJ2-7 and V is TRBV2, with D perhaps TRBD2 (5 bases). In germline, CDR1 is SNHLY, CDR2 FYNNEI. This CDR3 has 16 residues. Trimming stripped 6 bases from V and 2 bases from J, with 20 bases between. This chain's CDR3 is CASRRAGQRSTYEQYF. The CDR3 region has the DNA TGTGCCAGCAGACGGGCCGGGCAGCGGTCCACCTACGAGCAGTACTTC.

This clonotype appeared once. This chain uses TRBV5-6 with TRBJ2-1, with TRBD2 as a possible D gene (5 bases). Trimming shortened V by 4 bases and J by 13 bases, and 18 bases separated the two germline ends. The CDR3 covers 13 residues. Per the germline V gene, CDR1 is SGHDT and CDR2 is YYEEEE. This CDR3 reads CASSGVGIRGQFF. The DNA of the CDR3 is TGTGCCAGCAGCGGTGTGGGGATCCGGGGTCAGTTCTTC.

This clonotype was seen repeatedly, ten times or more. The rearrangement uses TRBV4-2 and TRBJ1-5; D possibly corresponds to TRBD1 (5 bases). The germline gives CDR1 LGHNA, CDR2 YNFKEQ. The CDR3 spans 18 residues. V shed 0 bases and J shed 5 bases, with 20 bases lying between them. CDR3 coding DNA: TGTGCCAGCAGCCAAGATAGTAGTAGTACAGGCCACGATCAGCCCCAGCATTTT. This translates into CASSQDSSSTGHDQPQHF.

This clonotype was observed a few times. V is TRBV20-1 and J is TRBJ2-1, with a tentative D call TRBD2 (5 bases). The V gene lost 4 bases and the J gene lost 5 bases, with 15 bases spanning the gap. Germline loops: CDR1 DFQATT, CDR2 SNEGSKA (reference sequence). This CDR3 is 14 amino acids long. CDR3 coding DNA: TGCAGTGCTATATACCCCGGGGTTAACAATGAGCAGTTCTTC. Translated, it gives CSAIYPGVNNEQFF.

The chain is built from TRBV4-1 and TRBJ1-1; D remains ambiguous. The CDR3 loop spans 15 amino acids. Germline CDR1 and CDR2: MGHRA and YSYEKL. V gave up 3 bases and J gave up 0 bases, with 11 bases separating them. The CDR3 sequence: CASSHKKGMNTEAFF. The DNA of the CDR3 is TGCGCCAGCAGCCATAAAAAGGGAATGAACACTGAAGCTTTCTTT.

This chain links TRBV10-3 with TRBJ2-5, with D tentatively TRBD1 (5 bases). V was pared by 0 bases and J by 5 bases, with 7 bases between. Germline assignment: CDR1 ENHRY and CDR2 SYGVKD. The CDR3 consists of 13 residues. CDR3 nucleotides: TGTGCCATCAGTGAGTCTAAGGGGGAGACCCAGTACTTC. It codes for CAISESKGETQYF.

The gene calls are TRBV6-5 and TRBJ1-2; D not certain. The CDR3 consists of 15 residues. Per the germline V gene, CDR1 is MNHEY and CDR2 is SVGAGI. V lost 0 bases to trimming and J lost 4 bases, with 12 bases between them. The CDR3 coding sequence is TGTGCCAGCAGTTACTCCATCGGACGGGCCTATGGCTACACCTTC. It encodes CASSYSIGRAYGYTF.

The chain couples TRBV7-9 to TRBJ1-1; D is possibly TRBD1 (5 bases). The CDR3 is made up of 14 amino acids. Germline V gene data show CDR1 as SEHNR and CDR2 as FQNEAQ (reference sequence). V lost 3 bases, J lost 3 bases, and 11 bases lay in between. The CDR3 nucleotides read TGTGCCAGCAGCTTTCAGGGTGTTGACACTGAAGCTTTCTTT. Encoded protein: CASSFQGVDTEAFF. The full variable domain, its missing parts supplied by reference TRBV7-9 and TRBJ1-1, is DTGVSQNPRHKITKRGQNVTFRCDPISEHNRLYWYRQTLGQGPEFLTYFQNEAQLEKSRLLSDRFSAERPKGSFSTLEIQRTEQGDSAMYLCASSFQGVDTEAFFGQGTRLTVV.

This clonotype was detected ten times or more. CDR3 sequence: CASSPGGSNQPQHF. CDR3 coding DNA: TGCGCCAGCAGCCCCGGCGGTAGCAATCAGCCCCAGCATTTT. The V and J genes are TRBV5-1 and TRBJ1-5; D is unclear. This CDR3 region has 14 residues. The ends were cut back, 4 bases at V and 0 bases at J, with 8 bases in the middle. Germline V gene lookup returns CDR1 SGHRS and CDR2 YFSETQ.

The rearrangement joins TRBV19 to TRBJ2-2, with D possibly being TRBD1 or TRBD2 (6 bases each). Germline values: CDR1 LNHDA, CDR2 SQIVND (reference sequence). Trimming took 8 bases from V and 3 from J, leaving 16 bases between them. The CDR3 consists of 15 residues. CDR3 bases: TGTGCCAGTGTCGGGGGCAGGGTGGACACCGGGGAGCTGTTTTTT. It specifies CASVGGRVDTGELFF.

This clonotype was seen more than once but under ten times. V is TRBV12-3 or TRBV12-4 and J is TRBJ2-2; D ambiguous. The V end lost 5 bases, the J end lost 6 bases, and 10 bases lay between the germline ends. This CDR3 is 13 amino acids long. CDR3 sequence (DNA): TGTGCCAGCAGTAGGAACTTACCCGGGGAGCTGTTTTTT. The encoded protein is CASSRNLPGELFF.

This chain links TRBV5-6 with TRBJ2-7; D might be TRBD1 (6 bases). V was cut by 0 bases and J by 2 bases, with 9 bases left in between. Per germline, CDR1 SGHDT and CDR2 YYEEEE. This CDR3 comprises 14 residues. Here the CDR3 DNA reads TGTGCCAGCAGCTTGGTCGACAGGACCTACGAGCAGTACTTC. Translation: CASSLVDRTYEQYF.

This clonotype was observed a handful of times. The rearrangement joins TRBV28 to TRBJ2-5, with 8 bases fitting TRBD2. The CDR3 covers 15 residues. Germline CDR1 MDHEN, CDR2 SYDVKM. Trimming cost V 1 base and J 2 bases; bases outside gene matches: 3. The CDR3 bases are TGTGCCAGCAGTTTATTCGGGGGGGATCAAGAGACCCAGTACTTC. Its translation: CASSLFGGDQETQYF. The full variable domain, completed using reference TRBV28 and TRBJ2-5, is DVKVTQSSRYLVKRTGEKVFLECVQDMDHENMFWYRQDPGLGLRLIYFSYDVKMKEKGDIPEGYSVSREKKERFSLILESASTNQTSMYLCASSLFGGDQETQYFGPGTRLLVL.

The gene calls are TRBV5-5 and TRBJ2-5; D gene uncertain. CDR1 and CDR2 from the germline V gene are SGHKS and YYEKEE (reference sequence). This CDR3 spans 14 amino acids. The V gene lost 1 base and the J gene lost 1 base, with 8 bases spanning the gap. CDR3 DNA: TGTGCCAGCAGCTTGTACGGCCTCCAAGAGACCCAGTACTTC. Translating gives CASSLYGLQETQYF.

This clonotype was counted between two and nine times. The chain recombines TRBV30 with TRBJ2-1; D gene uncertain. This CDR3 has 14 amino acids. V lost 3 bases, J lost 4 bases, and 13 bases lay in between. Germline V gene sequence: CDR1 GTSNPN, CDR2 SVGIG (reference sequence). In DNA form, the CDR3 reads TGTGCCTGGAGCGTATCAAAACATTACAATGAGCAGTTCTTC. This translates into CAWSVSKHYNEQFF.

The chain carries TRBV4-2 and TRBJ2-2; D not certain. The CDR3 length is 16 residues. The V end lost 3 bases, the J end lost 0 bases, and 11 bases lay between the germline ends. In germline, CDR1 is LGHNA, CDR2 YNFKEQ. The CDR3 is CASSHGLTANTGELFF. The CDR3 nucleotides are TGTGCCAGCAGCCATGGGCTAACCGCGAACACCGGGGAGCTGTTTTTT.

CDR3 loop: CASSLAAVYNEQFF. CDR3 nucleotide sequence: TGCGCCAGCAGCTTGGCCGCGGTCTACAATGAGCAGTTCTTC. The chain combines TRBV5-1 with TRBJ2-1, with no clear D. Between the trimmed V and J ends, which lost 0 bases and 3 bases, there was a span of 7 bases. CDR3 length: 14 amino acids. CDR1 is SGHRS and CDR2 is YFSETQ in the germline V gene.

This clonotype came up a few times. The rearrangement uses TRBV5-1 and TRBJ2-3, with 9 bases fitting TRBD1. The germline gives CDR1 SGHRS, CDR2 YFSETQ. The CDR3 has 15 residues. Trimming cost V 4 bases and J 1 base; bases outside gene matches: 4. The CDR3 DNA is TGCGCCAGCAGCCCCCGGGACAGGGGCACAGATACGCAGTATTTT. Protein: CASSPRDRGTDTQYF.

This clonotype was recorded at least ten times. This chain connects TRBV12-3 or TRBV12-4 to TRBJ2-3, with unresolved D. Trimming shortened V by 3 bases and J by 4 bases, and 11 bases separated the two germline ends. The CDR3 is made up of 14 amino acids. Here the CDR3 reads CASSFDRVADTQYF. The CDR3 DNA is TGTGCCAGCAGTTTCGATAGGGTCGCAGATACGCAGTATTTT.

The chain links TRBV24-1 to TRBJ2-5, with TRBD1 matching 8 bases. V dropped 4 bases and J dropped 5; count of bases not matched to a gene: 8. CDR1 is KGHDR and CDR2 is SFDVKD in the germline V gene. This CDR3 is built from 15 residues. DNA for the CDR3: TGTGCCACCAGTGACCACATCCGGGACAGGGAGACCCAGTACTTC. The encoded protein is CATSDHIRDRETQYF.

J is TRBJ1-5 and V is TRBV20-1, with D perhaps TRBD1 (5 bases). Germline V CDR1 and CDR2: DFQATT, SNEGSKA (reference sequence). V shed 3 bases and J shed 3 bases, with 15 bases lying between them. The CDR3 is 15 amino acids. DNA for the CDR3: TGCAGTGCTAGGATAGTGCAGGGCGCCAATCAGCCCCAGCATTTT. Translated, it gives CSARIVQGANQPQHF.

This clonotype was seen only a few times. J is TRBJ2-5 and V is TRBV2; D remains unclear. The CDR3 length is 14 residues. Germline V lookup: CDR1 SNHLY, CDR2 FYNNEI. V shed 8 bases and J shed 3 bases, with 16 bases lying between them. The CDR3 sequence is CASDREVLKETQYF. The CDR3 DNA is TGTGCCAGCGACCGCGAGGTCTTAAAAGAGACCCAGTACTTC.

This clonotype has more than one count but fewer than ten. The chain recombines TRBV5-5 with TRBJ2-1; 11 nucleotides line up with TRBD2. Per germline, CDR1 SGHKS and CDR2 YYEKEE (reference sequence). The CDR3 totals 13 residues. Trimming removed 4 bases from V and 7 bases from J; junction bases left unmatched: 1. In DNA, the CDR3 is TGTGCCAGCAGCATAGCGGGAGGGAATGAGCAGTTCTTC. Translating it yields CASSIAGGNEQFF.

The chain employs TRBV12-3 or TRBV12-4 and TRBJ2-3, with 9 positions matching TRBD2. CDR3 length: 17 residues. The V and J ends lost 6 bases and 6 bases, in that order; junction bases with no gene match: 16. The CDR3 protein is CASSPGVAGGSRDTQYF. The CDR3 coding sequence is TGTGCCAGCAGCCCCGGGGTGGCGGGAGGGTCCCGCGATACGCAGTATTTT.

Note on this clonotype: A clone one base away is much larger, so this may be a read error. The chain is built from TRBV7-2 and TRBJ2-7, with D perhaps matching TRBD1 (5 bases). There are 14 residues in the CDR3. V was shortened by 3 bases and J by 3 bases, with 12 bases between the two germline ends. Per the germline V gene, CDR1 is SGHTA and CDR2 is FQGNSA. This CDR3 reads CASSLSVTDYEQYF. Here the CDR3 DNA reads TGTGCCAGCAGCTTGTCCGTGACAGACTACGAGCAGTACTTC.

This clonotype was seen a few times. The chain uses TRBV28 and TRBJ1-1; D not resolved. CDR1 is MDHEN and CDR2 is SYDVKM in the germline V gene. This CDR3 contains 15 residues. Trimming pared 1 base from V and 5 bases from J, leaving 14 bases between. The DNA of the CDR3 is TGTGCCAGCAGTTTATCAGCGTTAGGAGGTACTGAAGCTTTCTTT. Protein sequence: CASSLSALGGTEAFF.

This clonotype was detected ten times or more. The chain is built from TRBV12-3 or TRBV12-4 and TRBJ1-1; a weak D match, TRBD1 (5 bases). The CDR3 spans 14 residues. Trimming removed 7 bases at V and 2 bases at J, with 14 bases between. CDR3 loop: CASTLAGTNTEAFF. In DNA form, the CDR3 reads TGTGCCAGCACTCTGGCAGGGACCAACACTGAAGCTTTCTTT.